Below, 14 T cell receptor beta chains from the same sample are listed, as sequenced in a study of spatial heterogeneity in lung cancer (dated by TCRdb to the late 2010s). Library construction relied on 5' RACE. Instrument on record: NextSeq 500. TCRdb applied fastp at Q25 and MiXCR to the public reads, then kept only in-frame beta chains. Records with the same CDR3 protein are collapsed into one entry carrying the most frequent genes and DNA. The sample profile shows roughly 34,000 distinct CDR3 sequences; roughly 7.8% of them were found once. The ten most abundant clones make up approximately 9.8% of the sample. The meaning of the sample's time point label: blood at routine non-recurrence follow-up after resection. Material: PBMCs, obtained at follow-up. All receptors come from a male donor with early-stage non-small cell lung cancer.

This clonotype showed up many times. The gene calls are TRBV5-1 and TRBJ2-5; tentative D call: TRBD2 (6 bases). The germline V and J ends were trimmed by 4 bases and 1 base, with 8 bases remaining between them. The CDR3 has 13 amino acids. Germline CDR1 reads SGHRS; CDR2 reads YFSETQ. CDR3 region: CASSVGGQETQYF. In DNA form, the CDR3 reads TGCGCCAGCAGCGTGGGGGGCCAAGAGACCCAGTACTTC. Supplemented by reference TRBV5-1 and TRBJ2-5, the full variable domain reads KAGVTQTPRYLIKTRGQQVTLSCSPISGHRSVSWYQQTPGQGLQFLFEYFSETQRNKGNFPGRFSGRQFSNSRSEMNVSTLELGDSALYLCASSVGGQETQYFGPGTRLLVL.

This clonotype was detected ten times or more. V and J are TRBV10-2 and TRBJ2-1, with 11 bases matching TRBD2. This CDR3 region has 15 residues. CDR1 and CDR2 (germline): WSHSY, SAAADI. V gave up 8 bases and J gave up 9 bases; unmatched junction bases: 12. CDR3 in amino acids: CASPLLVAGGREQFF. The CDR3 DNA reads TGCGCCAGCCCTTTACTCGTAGCGGGGGGGCGTGAGCAGTTCTTC.

This clonotype was seen at least ten times. The gene calls are TRBV9 and TRBJ2-7, with 7 bases identical to TRBD1. The V gene end was trimmed by 4 bases and the J gene end by 4 bases; junction bases not matched to a gene: 8. CDR3 length equals 14 residues. Germline V lookup: CDR1 SGDLS, CDR2 YYNGEE. The CDR3 here is CASSPGQMGYEQYF. CDR3 DNA: TGTGCCAGCAGCCCGGGACAGATGGGTTACGAGCAGTACTTC.

This clonotype was recorded at least ten times. The chain carries TRBV18 and TRBJ1-4, with D perhaps matching TRBD1 (6 bases). From germline, CDR1 is KGHSH and CDR2 LQKENI. V was trimmed by 2 bases and J by 8 bases, leaving 18 bases between them. The CDR3 consists of 16 residues. This CDR3 is CASSPEIARQGEKLFF. CDR3 DNA sequence: TGTGCCAGCTCACCAGAAATTGCGCGGCAGGGGGAAAAACTGTTTTTT.

This clonotype has at least ten counts. The gene calls are TRBV7-8 and TRBJ1-1; no clear D gene. The germline V gene has CDR1 SGHVS and CDR2 FQNEAQ. Trimming removed 5 bases from V and 1 base from J, with 14 bases in between. This CDR3 region has 15 residues. CDR3 residues: CASSQIPFGNTEAFF. The CDR3 DNA sequence: TGTGCCAGCAGCCAGATCCCCTTCGGGAACACTGAAGCTTTCTTT. Drawing the rest from reference TRBV7-8 and TRBJ1-1, the complete variable domain is GAGVSQSPRYKVAKRGQDVALRCDPISGHVSLFWYQQALGQGPEFLTYFQNEAQLDKSGLPSDRFFAERPEGSVSTLKIQRTQQEDSAVYLCASSQIPFGNTEAFFGQGTRLTVV.

In its sample, this clonotype was seen many times. The CDR3 DNA reads as TGTGCCAGCAGTTCCCCCTGGACTAGCGGGGAAGAGACCCAGTACTTC. Translation: CASSSPWTSGEETQYF. This chain links TRBV5-4 with TRBJ2-5, with TRBD2 matching 12 bases. The CDR3 spans 16 residues. Germline V CDR1 and CDR2: SGHNT, YYREEE (reference sequence). J gave up 3 bases and V 5 bases, and 8 bases lay outside the gene matches. The full variable domain, with the rest looked up from reference TRBV5-4 and TRBJ2-5, is ETGVTQSPTHLIKTRGQQVTLRCSSQSGHNTVSWYQQALGQGPQFIFQYYREEENGRGNFPPRFSGLQFPNYSSELNVNALELDDSALYLCASSSPWTSGEETQYFGPGTRLLVL.

This clonotype has at least ten counts. The chain carries TRBV20-1 and TRBJ1-2; 9 nucleotides line up with TRBD1. V was clipped by 1 base and J by 7 bases; unmatched bases: 7. The CDR3 consists of 14 residues. CDR1 is DFQATT and CDR2 is SNEGSKA in the germline V gene (reference sequence). In DNA, the CDR3 is TGCAGTGCTAGAGTCGGGACAGGGACCAGTGGCTACACCTTC. Its protein product is CSARVGTGTSGYTF.

This clonotype was counted ten times or more. The chain employs TRBV19 and TRBJ2-1; D unresolved. Trimming stripped 4 bases from V and 0 bases from J, with 13 bases between. From germline, CDR1 is LNHDA and CDR2 SQIVND (reference sequence). The length of the CDR3 is 16 residues. CDR3 sequence (DNA): TGTGCCAGTAGTAAAGACGAAGCCAGCTCCTACAATGAGCAGTTCTTC. Its protein product is CASSKDEASSYNEQFF.

This clonotype came up many times. V is TRBV12-3 or TRBV12-4 and J is TRBJ2-1; D not certain. This CDR3 has 14 residues. Deletions cut 1 base from V and 5 bases from J, with 9 bases between. The CDR3 nucleotides are TGTGCCAGCAGTTTAGGACACCAGAACAATGAGCAGTTCTTC. This encodes CASSLGHQNNEQFF.

This clonotype was counted ten times or more. V usage is TRBV6-5 and J usage is TRBJ2-7; D gene unclear. V shed 2 bases and J shed 3 bases, with 8 bases lying between them. This CDR3 has 13 residues. The germline gives CDR1 MNHEY, CDR2 SVGAGI. The CDR3 DNA is TGTGCCAGCAGTTACGGGCCCGACTACGAGCAGTACTTC. Translation: CASSYGPDYEQYF.

This clonotype was seen at least ten times. The V call is TRBV5-1, the J call TRBJ2-5, with D perhaps matching TRBD1 (6 bases). The germline V gene encodes CDR1 SGHRS and CDR2 YFSETQ. Trimming removed 1 base from V and 7 bases from J, with 17 bases in between. This CDR3 comprises 15 residues. The CDR3 here is CASSLSGDKDLTQYF. CDR3 DNA: TGCGCCAGCAGCTTGTCCGGGGACAAAGACCTGACCCAGTACTTC.

This clonotype was observed many times. The chain joins TRBV7-3 to TRBJ2-7; no definite D call. This CDR3 is built from 14 residues. In germline, CDR1 is SGHTA, CDR2 FQGTGA. Trimming shortened V by 5 bases and J by 0 bases, and 11 bases separated the two germline ends. The CDR3 region is CASSPGTNSYEQYF. The CDR3 bases are TGTGCCAGCAGCCCAGGAACAAACTCCTACGAGCAGTACTTC.

This clonotype was seen many times. This chain connects TRBV30 to TRBJ2-4, with a weak D call TRBD1 (5 bases). Germline-derived CDR1 and CDR2 are GTSNPN and SVGIG (reference sequence). CDR3 size: 14 residues. V dropped 0 bases and J dropped 9 bases, with 15 bases sitting between them. The CDR3 reads CAWSVVGAPGIQYF. The CDR3 DNA reads TGTGCCTGGAGTGTCGTAGGGGCGCCGGGCATTCAGTACTTC. The entire variable domain, with the rest obtained from reference TRBV30 and TRBJ2-4, is as follows: SQTIHQWPATLVQPVGSPLSLECTVEGTSNPNLYWYRQAAGRGLQLLFYSVGIGQISSEVPQNLSASRPQDRQFILSSKKLLLSDSGFYLCAWSVVGAPGIQYFGAGTRLSVL.

At least ten counts were recorded for this clonotype. The chain joins TRBV5-1 to TRBJ1-6; 8 nucleotides agree with TRBD1. V trimming: 0 bases; J trimming: 9 bases; junction bases outside the gene matches: 5. This CDR3 contains 15 residues. Germline V gene data show CDR1 as SGHRS and CDR2 as YFSETQ. The CDR3 protein is CASSLGQGASSPLHF. DNA of the CDR3: TGCGCCAGCAGCTTGGGGCAGGGGGCGAGTTCACCCCTCCACTTT.